The clone carrying this T cell receptor beta chain was counted a few times. CDR1 is MNHEY, CDR2 SMNVEV, per germline (reference sequence). This CDR3 is built from 19 residues. V lost 1 base, J lost 4 bases, and 18 bases stayed unmatched. The data were taken from a study of control samples from healthy donors and cancer patients. The protocol was immunoSEQ multiplex PCR, while the TCRdb copy is restricted to in-frame clones and leaves out a portion. The table records 110,000 or so clones, over 75% of them present only once. This sequence joins TRBV27 and TRBJ1-1; TRBD1 matches at 7 bases. The receptor was isolated from a human donor in good health. The donor label of this sample is uncertain. Source material: blood. CDR3 amino acids: CASSLFPPTTGPVGTEAFF. CDR3 in DNA: TGTGCCAGCAGTTTATTCCCCCCGACGACAGGGCCGGTTGGCACTGAAGCTTTCTTT.